This T cell receptor beta chain stems from a study of cytomegalovirus exposure and HLA in healthy donors. The primer mix had 60 Vbeta and 13 Jbeta primers. Assay: immunoSEQ multiplex PCR; the TCRdb copy retains only in-frame clones and omits some. The table shows 95,000 to 100,000 clones, with about 80% occurring only once. The CDR3 has 16 amino acids. Germline assignment: CDR1 MDHEN and CDR2 SYDVKM. V gave up 3 bases and J gave up 5 bases; unmatched junction bases: 11. The chain uses TRBV28 and TRBJ2-5; TRBD1 matches 8 bases. What was sequenced was PBMCs. This receptor was identified in a man aged 35-49 years in good health and CMV-seronegative. CDR3 DNA: TGTGCCAGCAGTTTGCTTGTTGAGACAGGGGACGAGACCCAGTACTTC. It codes for CASSLLVETGDETQYF.